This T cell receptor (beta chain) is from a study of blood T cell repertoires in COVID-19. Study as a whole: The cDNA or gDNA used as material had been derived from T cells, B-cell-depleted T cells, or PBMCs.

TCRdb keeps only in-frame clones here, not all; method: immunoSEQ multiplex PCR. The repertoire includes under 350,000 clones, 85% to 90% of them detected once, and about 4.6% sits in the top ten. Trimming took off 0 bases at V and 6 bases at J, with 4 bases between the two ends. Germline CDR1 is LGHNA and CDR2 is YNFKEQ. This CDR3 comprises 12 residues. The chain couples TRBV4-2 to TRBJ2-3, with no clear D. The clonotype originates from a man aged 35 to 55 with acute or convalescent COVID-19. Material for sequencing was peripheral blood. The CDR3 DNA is TGTGCCAGCAGCCAAGATGGCGATACGCAGTATTTT. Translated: CASSQDGDTQYF.